This TCR beta chain was recorded in a study of T cells in Graves' hyperthyroidism and ophthalmopathy. General observations from the study: Most clonotypes expanded in the thyroid (above 0.001) were also present in blood.

This clonotype has ten or more counts. Antigen: not known. The CDR3 has 12 amino acids. The germline CDR1 and CDR2 sequences are SQVTM and ANQGSEA. Trimming left V 3 bases short and J 2 bases short, with 6 bases between. Stable disease denoted Graves' hyperthyroidism without ophthalmopathy progression within 18 months. Diagnosing involved the use of clinical symptoms, serum thyroxine and TRAb, thyroid ultrasound and orbital computed tomography. The source material, RNA transcripts, was used to amplify TCR beta CDR3 regions. Initially, a first-round RT-PCR of the TCR CDR3 employed the HTBI primer set. Each CDR3 protein gets one entry after TCRdb re-called the multiplex PCR reads with MiXCR. The table records around 580,000 distinct CDR3 sequences, around 45% of them present only once.

The chain is built from TRBV29-1 and TRBJ2-3; no definite D call. This receptor was identified in a woman aged 18-29 years with Graves' hyperthyroidism. The sample comprised peripheral blood or thyroid tissue (not recorded which). This chain's CDR3 is CSVEPDTDTQYF. The CDR3 nucleotides are TGCAGCGTTGAGCCTGACACAGATACGCAGTATTTT.